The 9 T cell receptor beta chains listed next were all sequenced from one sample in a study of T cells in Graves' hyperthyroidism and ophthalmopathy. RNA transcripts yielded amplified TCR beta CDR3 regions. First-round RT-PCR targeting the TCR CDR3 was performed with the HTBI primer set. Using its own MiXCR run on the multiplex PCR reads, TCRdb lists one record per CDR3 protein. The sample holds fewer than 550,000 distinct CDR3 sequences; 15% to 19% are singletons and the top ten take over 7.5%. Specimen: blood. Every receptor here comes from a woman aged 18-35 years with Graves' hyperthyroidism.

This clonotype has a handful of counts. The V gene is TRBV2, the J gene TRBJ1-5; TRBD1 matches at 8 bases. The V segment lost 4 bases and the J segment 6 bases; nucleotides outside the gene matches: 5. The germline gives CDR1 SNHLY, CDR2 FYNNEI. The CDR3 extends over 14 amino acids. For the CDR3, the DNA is TGTGCCAGCAGTGGAGGACAGGGAGCTCAGCCCCAGCATTTT. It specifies CASSGGQGAQPQHF.

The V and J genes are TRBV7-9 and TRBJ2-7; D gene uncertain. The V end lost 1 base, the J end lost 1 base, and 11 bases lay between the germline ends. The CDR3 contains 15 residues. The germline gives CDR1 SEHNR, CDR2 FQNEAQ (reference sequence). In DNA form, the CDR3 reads TGTGCCAGCAGCTTAGAGAACCGGGCTTCCTACGAGCAGTACTTC. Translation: CASSLENRASYEQYF.

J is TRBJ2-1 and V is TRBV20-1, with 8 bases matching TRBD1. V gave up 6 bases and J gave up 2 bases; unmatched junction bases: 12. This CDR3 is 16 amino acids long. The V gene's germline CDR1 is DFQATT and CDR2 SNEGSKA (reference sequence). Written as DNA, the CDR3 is TGCAGTGCAACCCCCCGGGACAGGAACCCCTACAATGAGCAGTTCTTC. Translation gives CSATPRDRNPYNEQFF.

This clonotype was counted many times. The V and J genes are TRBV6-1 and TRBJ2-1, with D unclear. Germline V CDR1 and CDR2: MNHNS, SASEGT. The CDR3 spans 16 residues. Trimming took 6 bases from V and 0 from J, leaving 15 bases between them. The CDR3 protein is CASRPTDLGSYNEQFF. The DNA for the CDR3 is TGTGCCAGCAGACCGACGGACCTGGGCTCCTACAATGAGCAGTTCTTC.

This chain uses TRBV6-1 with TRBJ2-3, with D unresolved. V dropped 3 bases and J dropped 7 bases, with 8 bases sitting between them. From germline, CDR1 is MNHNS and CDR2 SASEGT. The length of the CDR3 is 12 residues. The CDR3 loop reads CASSDRLNTQYF. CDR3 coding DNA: TGTGCCAGCAGTGACAGGCTAAATACGCAGTATTTT.

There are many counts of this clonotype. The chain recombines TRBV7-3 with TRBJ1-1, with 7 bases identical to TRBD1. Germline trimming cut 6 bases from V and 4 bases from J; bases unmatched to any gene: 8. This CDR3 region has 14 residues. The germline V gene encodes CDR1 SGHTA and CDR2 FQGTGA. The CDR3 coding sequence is TGTGCCAGCAGAACCCACAGGGGAAGCACTGAAGCTTTCTTT. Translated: CASRTHRGSTEAFF.

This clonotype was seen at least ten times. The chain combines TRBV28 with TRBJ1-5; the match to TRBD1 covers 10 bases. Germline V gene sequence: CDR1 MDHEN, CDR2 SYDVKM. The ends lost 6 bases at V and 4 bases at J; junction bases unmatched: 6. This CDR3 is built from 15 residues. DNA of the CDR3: TGTGCCAGCAGGGAGGGACAGGGGTATAATCAGCCCCAGCATTTT. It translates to CASREGQGYNQPQHF.

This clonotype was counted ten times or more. The CDR3 nucleotides are TGTGCCAGCCGAAGAAGGGCTGGCTACACCTTC. Protein: CASRRRAGYTF. The chain recombines TRBV2 with TRBJ1-2; D unclear. The V gene's germline CDR1 is SNHLY and CDR2 FYNNEI. This CDR3 has 11 residues. V lost 8 bases, J lost 7 bases, and 11 bases lay in between. The full variable domain, with the rest looked up from reference TRBV2 and TRBJ1-2, is EPEVTQTPSHQVTQMGQEVILRCVPISNHLYFYWYRQILGQKVEFLVSFYNNEISEKSEIFDDQFSVERPDGSNFTLKIRSTKLEDSAMYFCASRRRAGYTFGSGTRLTVV.

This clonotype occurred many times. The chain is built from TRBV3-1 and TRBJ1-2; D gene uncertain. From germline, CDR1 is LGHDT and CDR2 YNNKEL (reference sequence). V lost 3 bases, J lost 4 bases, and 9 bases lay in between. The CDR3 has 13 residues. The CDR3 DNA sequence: TGTGCCAGCAGCCAGACGGCGGGCTATGGCTACACCTTC. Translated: CASSQTAGYGYTF.